Listed below are T cell receptor beta chains from one sample, sequenced in a study of cytomegalovirus exposure and HLA in healthy donors. Some clones are missing from TCRdb's copy, which holds only in-frame ones; the method was immunoSEQ multiplex PCR. The sample includes 180,000 or so clones, 82% of them seen just once. The sequenced sample was PBMCs. Every receptor here comes from a woman aged 50 to 60 in good health and CMV-seropositive. CDR3s include the opening cysteine and the closing phenylalanine or tryptophan. The order of the fields is D gene, J gene, clone size, V gene, CDR3 protein, CDR3 DNA. The D gene is left open where the match is weak. Size is stated for part of the rows, as once, few or many counts, or as a class when the clone is expanded.

d_call: NA; j_call: TRBJ1-4; clone_size: NA; v_call: TRBV28; cdr3_aa: CASSLGGINEKLFF; cdr3_nt: TGTGCCAGCAGTTTGGGCGGGATTAATGAAAAACTGTTTTTT
d_call: TRBD1; j_call: TRBJ1-2; clone_size: NA; v_call: TRBV5-1; cdr3_aa: CASSFGQGTYGYTF; cdr3_nt: TGCGCCAGCAGCTTCGGACAGGGGACCTATGGCTACACCTTC
d_call: NA; j_call: TRBJ2-3; clone_size: NA; v_call: TRBV6-5; cdr3_aa: CASKRIGDTQYF; cdr3_nt: TGTGCCAGCAAGAGAATCGGGGATACGCAGTATTTT
d_call: TRBD1; j_call: TRBJ2-2; clone_size: NA; v_call: TRBV11-2; cdr3_aa: CASSSDRENTGELFF; cdr3_nt: TGTGCCAGCAGCTCGGACAGGGAGAACACCGGGGAGCTGTTTTTT
d_call: NA; j_call: TRBJ1-5; clone_size: NA; v_call: TRBV9; cdr3_aa: CASSPLSGGQPQHF; cdr3_nt: TGTGCCAGCAGCCCTCTCTCCGGGGGTCAGCCCCAGCATTTT
d_call: TRBD2; j_call: TRBJ2-7; clone_size: NA; v_call: TRBV7-9; cdr3_aa: CASSSLAGVPYEQYF; cdr3_nt: TGTGCCAGCAGCTCGCTAGCGGGAGTACCCTACGAGCAGTACTTC
d_call: TRBD2; j_call: TRBJ2-7; clone_size: NA; v_call: TRBV27; cdr3_aa: CASSLGGRAGEQYF; cdr3_nt: TGTGCCAGCAGTCTGGGCGGGAGGGCCGGCGAGCAGTACTTC
d_call: NA; j_call: TRBJ2-2; clone_size: NA; v_call: TRBV9; cdr3_aa: CASSVLPGGLKNTGELFF; cdr3_nt: TGTGCCAGCAGCGTCCTACCAGGGGGACTGAAGAACACCGGGGAGCTGTTTTTT
d_call: NA; j_call: TRBJ2-3; clone_size: NA; v_call: TRBV7-2; cdr3_aa: CASSLGGATDTQYF; cdr3_nt: TGTGCCAGCAGCTTGGGCGGGGCCACAGATACGCAGTATTTT
d_call: NA; j_call: TRBJ2-4; clone_size: NA; v_call: TRBV27; cdr3_aa: CASSLRGFQNIQYF; cdr3_nt: TGTGCCAGCAGTTTAAGGGGATTCCAAAACATTCAGTACTTC
d_call: NA; j_call: TRBJ1-1; clone_size: NA; v_call: TRBV28; cdr3_aa: CASRTGTPKNTEAFF; cdr3_nt: TGTGCCAGCAGAACCGGGACACCTAAGAACACTGAAGCTTTCTTT
d_call: TRBD1; j_call: TRBJ1-4; clone_size: NA; v_call: TRBV29-1; cdr3_aa: CSVKGSSDRGHSNEKLFF; cdr3_nt: TGCAGCGTTAAGGGATCGTCTGACAGGGGGCACTCTAATGAAAAACTGTTTTTT
d_call: NA; j_call: TRBJ1-5; clone_size: NA; v_call: TRBV28; cdr3_aa: CATSGHPYNQPQHF; cdr3_nt: TGTGCCACCTCGGGACACCCTTACAATCAGCCCCAGCATTTT
d_call: TRBD2; j_call: TRBJ2-1; clone_size: NA; v_call: TRBV5-1; cdr3_aa: CASSSLAGGGAGEQFF; cdr3_nt: TGCGCCAGCAGCTCCCTAGCGGGAGGTGGGGCCGGTGAGCAGTTCTTC
d_call: NA; j_call: TRBJ1-4; clone_size: NA; v_call: TRBV28; cdr3_aa: CASISGVNEKLFF; cdr3_nt: TGTGCCAGCATATCGGGGGTTAATGAAAAACTGTTTTTT
d_call: TRBD1; j_call: TRBJ1-4; clone_size: NA; v_call: TRBV29-1; cdr3_aa: CSVPGSGTADTTNEKLFF; cdr3_nt: TGCAGCGTCCCTGGGTCCGGGACAGCGGATACAACTAATGAAAAACTGTTTTTT
d_call: TRBD2; j_call: TRBJ2-3; clone_size: NA; v_call: TRBV19; cdr3_aa: CASNPSGGPYTQYF; cdr3_nt: TGTGCCAGTAACCCTAGCGGGGGCCCTTATACGCAGTATTTT
d_call: NA; j_call: TRBJ1-6; clone_size: once; v_call: TRBV7-9; cdr3_aa: CASSYRLDSPLHF; cdr3_nt: TGTGCCAGCAGTTATCGTTTAGATTCACCCCTCCACTTT
d_call: NA; j_call: TRBJ1-2; clone_size: NA; v_call: TRBV30; cdr3_aa: CAWSETGDYGYTF; cdr3_nt: TGTGCCTGGAGTGAGACAGGTGATTATGGCTACACCTTC
d_call: NA; j_call: TRBJ2-3; clone_size: NA; v_call: TRBV2; cdr3_aa: CASADSSDTQYF; cdr3_nt: TGTGCCAGCGCAGATTCATCAGATACGCAGTATTTT
d_call: TRBD1; j_call: TRBJ1-2; clone_size: NA; v_call: TRBV5-4; cdr3_aa: CASRPGTGSNYGYTF; cdr3_nt: TGTGCCAGCAGACCAGGGACAGGGAGTAACTATGGCTACACCTTC
d_call: TRBD2; j_call: TRBJ2-7; clone_size: NA; v_call: TRBV15; cdr3_aa: CATSRQRESGNEQYF; cdr3_nt: TGTGCCACCAGCAGGCAGCGGGAGAGTGGCAACGAGCAGTACTTC
d_call: TRBD1; j_call: TRBJ1-1; clone_size: NA; v_call: TRBV2; cdr3_aa: CASKEFTGGVTEAFF; cdr3_nt: TGTGCCAGCAAGGAGTTTACAGGGGGCGTCACTGAAGCTTTCTTT
d_call: NA; j_call: TRBJ1-5; clone_size: NA; v_call: TRBV11-2; cdr3_aa: CASSLGAGEQPQHF; cdr3_nt: TGTGCCAGCAGCTTAGGGGCAGGGGAACAGCCCCAGCATTTT
d_call: NA; j_call: TRBJ1-6; clone_size: NA; v_call: TRBV2; cdr3_aa: CASSTTGKESPLHF; cdr3_nt: TGTGCCAGCAGTACCACAGGGAAGGAATCACCCCTCCACTTT
d_call: NA; j_call: TRBJ1-2; clone_size: NA; v_call: TRBV6-5; cdr3_aa: CASSLGGDGSGGYTF; cdr3_nt: TGTGCCAGCAGTCTAGGAGGGGACGGGTCGGGAGGCTACACCTTC
d_call: NA; j_call: TRBJ1-5; clone_size: few; v_call: TRBV6-1; cdr3_aa: CASSEGYEGQPQHF; cdr3_nt: TGTGCCAGCAGTGAAGGCTATGAGGGACAGCCCCAGCATTTT
d_call: NA; j_call: TRBJ1-2; clone_size: NA; v_call: TRBV6-6; cdr3_aa: CASSYSTEGYGYTF; cdr3_nt: TGTGCCAGCAGTTACTCGACCGAGGGTTATGGCTACACCTTC
d_call: TRBD1; j_call: TRBJ1-6; clone_size: NA; v_call: TRBV5-4; cdr3_aa: CASSLETGSASPLHF; cdr3_nt: TGTGCCAGCAGCTTGGAGACAGGGAGCGCTTCACCCCTCCACTTT
d_call: TRBD2; j_call: TRBJ2-2; clone_size: NA; v_call: TRBV6-5; cdr3_aa: CASRRGAVGELFF; cdr3_nt: TGTGCCAGCAGGCGGGGGGCGGTCGGGGAGCTGTTTTTT
d_call: NA; j_call: TRBJ2-7; clone_size: once; v_call: TRBV6-1; cdr3_aa: CASSSPGVANYEQYF; cdr3_nt: TGTGCCAGCAGTAGCCCAGGGGTCGCAAACTACGAGCAGTACTTC
d_call: NA; j_call: TRBJ2-5; clone_size: NA; v_call: TRBV18; cdr3_aa: CASSLMHREGETQYF; cdr3_nt: TGTGCCAGCTCACTTATGCACAGGGAGGGCGAGACCCAGTACTTC
d_call: NA; j_call: TRBJ2-7; clone_size: few; v_call: TRBV7-2; cdr3_aa: CASSLQDTTYEQYF; cdr3_nt: TGTGCCAGCAGCTTACAGGACACCACCTACGAGCAGTACTTC
d_call: NA; j_call: TRBJ1-5; clone_size: NA; v_call: TRBV28; cdr3_aa: CASTEPRVGNQPQHF; cdr3_nt: TGTGCCAGCACCGAACCCCGGGTGGGCAATCAGCCCCAGCATTTT
d_call: TRBD2; j_call: TRBJ2-3; clone_size: NA; v_call: TRBV10-1; cdr3_aa: CASSQTSGGPTTQYF; cdr3_nt: TGCGCCAGCAGCCAGACTAGCGGGGGGCCGACCACGCAGTATTTT
d_call: NA; j_call: TRBJ2-3; clone_size: NA; v_call: TRBV2; cdr3_aa: CASKAGVADTQYF; cdr3_nt: TGTGCCAGCAAGGCCGGGGTAGCAGATACGCAGTATTTT
d_call: TRBD2; j_call: TRBJ2-3; clone_size: NA; v_call: TRBV7-9; cdr3_aa: CSSSHDARGVTDTQYF; cdr3_nt: TGTTCCAGCAGCCATGACGCACGGGGGGTCACAGATACGCAGTATTTT
d_call: TRBD1; j_call: TRBJ2-3; clone_size: NA; v_call: TRBV28; cdr3_aa: CASSLGRQGVTDTQYF; cdr3_nt: TGTGCCAGCAGTTTAGGGCGACAGGGGGTCACAGATACGCAGTATTTT
d_call: NA; j_call: TRBJ2-1; clone_size: NA; v_call: TRBV27; cdr3_aa: CASSWRGSSYNEQFF; cdr3_nt: TGTGCCAGCAGTTGGCGGGGAAGCTCCTACAATGAGCAGTTCTTC
d_call: TRBD1; j_call: TRBJ2-7; clone_size: NA; v_call: TRBV29-1; cdr3_aa: CSVRTGGRNEQYF; cdr3_nt: TGCAGCGTTAGGACAGGGGGGCGAAACGAGCAGTACTTC
d_call: TRBD1; j_call: TRBJ1-1; clone_size: once; v_call: TRBV18; cdr3_aa: CASSPRSTGGGTEAFF; cdr3_nt: TGTGCCAGCTCACCACGCTCGACAGGGGGAGGAACTGAAGCTTTCTTT
d_call: NA; j_call: TRBJ2-5; clone_size: few; v_call: TRBV19; cdr3_aa: CASSSHTISGGETQYF; cdr3_nt: TGTGCCAGTAGTTCCCACACCATTAGCGGCGGAGAGACCCAGTACTTC
d_call: NA; j_call: TRBJ1-6; clone_size: few; v_call: TRBV15; cdr3_aa: CATSRGGQGISPLHF; cdr3_nt: TGTGCCACCAGCAGAGGGGGGCAGGGGATCTCACCCCTCCACTTT
d_call: TRBD1; j_call: TRBJ1-2; clone_size: few; v_call: TRBV28; cdr3_aa: CASSGTDLLNYGYTF; cdr3_nt: TGTGCCAGCAGTGGGACAGATTTACTTAACTATGGCTACACCTTC